The rows below give T cell receptor beta chains drawn from one sample of a study of blood T cell repertoires in COVID-19. TCRdb keeps only in-frame clones here, not all; method: immunoSEQ multiplex PCR. Of 350,000 to 450,000 clones in the sample, over 75% are singletons; the top ten hold approximately 2.5%. The sample was peripheral blood. The receptors originated from an older woman with COVID-19, enrolled during active disease. The CDR3 runs from the conserved cysteine through the conserved F or W. D genes are given only for firm matches. Not all rows give a size; the values are once, few, many and, for expanded clones, a class.

d_gene	v_gene	j_gene	abundance	CDR3nt	CDR3aa
NA	TRBV9	TRBJ1-2	NA	TGTGCCAGCAGCGGGCAGGGGTGGGATGGCTACACCTTC	CASSGQGWDGYTF
TRBD2	TRBV15	TRBJ2-1	NA	TGTGCCACCAGCAGAGAGGGGGTTAGGGGACTAGCCTACAATGAGCAGTTCTTC	CATSREGVRGLAYNEQFF
TRBD1	TRBV6-5	TRBJ1-1	NA	TGTGCCAGCAGCCCCGGGACAGCGAACACTGAAGCTTTCTTT	CASSPGTANTEAFF
NA	TRBV19	TRBJ2-1	NA	TGTGCCAGTAGTGACCGACAATACAATGAGCAGTTCTTC	CASSDRQYNEQFF
NA	TRBV19	TRBJ1-1	once	TGTGCCAGTACTCCGCGGATGAACACTGAAGCTTTCTTT	CASTPRMNTEAFF
TRBD1	TRBV5-6	TRBJ2-2	once	TGTGCCAGCAGTCCGGGACAGGGGGCGATCGCCGGGGAGCTGTTTTTT	CASSPGQGAIAGELFF
NA	TRBV29-1	TRBJ2-2	NA	TGCAGCGTAAAAACATCAACAGTGCGCACCGGGGAGCTGTTTTTT	CSVKTSTVRTGELFF
TRBD2	TRBV7-7	TRBJ2-5	NA	TGTGCCAGCAGCTCTCTAGCGGGGGGTATCGGGGAGACCCAGTACTTC	CASSSLAGGIGETQYF
NA	TRBV5-1	TRBJ2-5	few	TGCGCCAGCAGCTACACCCAAGAGACCCAGTACTTC	CASSYTQETQYF
TRBD1	TRBV4-1	TRBJ2-7	NA	TGCGCCAGCAGCCAAGTACCGACAGGGACCTACGAGCAGTACTTC	CASSQVPTGTYEQYF
TRBD1	TRBV19	TRBJ1-5	few	TGTGCCAGCAAACCGGGACAGGGGGCGGGGAGCAATCAGCCCCAGCATTTT	CASKPGQGAGSNQPQHF
TRBD1	TRBV5-1	TRBJ2-3	NA	TGCGCCAGCAGCTTAGGGGACAGGACAGATACGCAGTATTTT	CASSLGDRTDTQYF
NA	TRBV18	TRBJ1-1	NA	TGTGCCAGCTCACCCATGACAGGCGTGAACACTGAAGCTTTCTTT	CASSPMTGVNTEAFF
TRBD1	TRBV2	TRBJ2-6	NA	TGTGCCAGTCAGTGGGGGTCGGGACAGGGTTATGGGGCCAACGTCCTGACTTTC	CASQWGSGQGYGANVLTF
TRBD1	TRBV6-5	TRBJ2-7	NA	TGTGCCAGCAGTAGAGGGACAGGGGTCCCCTACGAGCAGTACTTC	CASSRGTGVPYEQYF
NA	TRBV19	TRBJ2-3	NA	TGTGCCAGTAGTCCAATTAAAGGACTCTACACAGATACGCAGTATTTT	CASSPIKGLYTDTQYF
NA	TRBV12-3/TRBV12-4	TRBJ1-2	NA	TGTGCCAGCAGTAGGGACACCTTCTATGGCTACACCTTC	CASSRDTFYGYTF
TRBD1	TRBV28	TRBJ1-3	once	TGTGCCAGCAGTTCCCAGGGGGCTCCATCTGGAAACACCATATATTTT	CASSSQGAPSGNTIYF
NA	TRBV6-5	TRBJ1-6	NA	TGTGCCAGCACCCTAAGGGGTACTAATTCACCCCTCCACTTT	CASTLRGTNSPLHF
NA	TRBV6-5	TRBJ1-3	NA	TGTGCCAGCAATTTTTGGAGCTCTGGAAACACCATATATTTT	CASNFWSSGNTIYF
NA	TRBV3-1/TRBV3-2	TRBJ1-3	once	TGTGCCAGCAGCCAGGCAGGGGCTGGAAACACCATATATTTT	CASSQAGAGNTIYF
NA	TRBV11-2	TRBJ1-6	NA	TGTGCCAGCAGCTTGTTGACGGGGGATAATTCACCCCTCCACTTT	CASSLLTGDNSPLHF
NA	TRBV6-2/TRBV6-3	TRBJ1-1	NA	TGTGCCAGCAGTTACGGGAGGGGGAACACTGAAGCTTTCTTT	CASSYGRGNTEAFF